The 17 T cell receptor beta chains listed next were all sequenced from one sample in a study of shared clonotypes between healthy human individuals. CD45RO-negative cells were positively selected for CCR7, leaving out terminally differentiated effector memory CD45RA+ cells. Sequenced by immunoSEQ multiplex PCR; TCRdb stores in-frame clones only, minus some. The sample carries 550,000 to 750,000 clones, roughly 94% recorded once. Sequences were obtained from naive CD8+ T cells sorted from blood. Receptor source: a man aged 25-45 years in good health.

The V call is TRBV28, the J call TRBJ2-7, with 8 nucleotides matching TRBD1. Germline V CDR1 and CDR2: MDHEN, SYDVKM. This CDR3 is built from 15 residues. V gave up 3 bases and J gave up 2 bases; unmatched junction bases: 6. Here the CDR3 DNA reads TGTGCCAGCAGTTTGACAGGGGAGAGGGCCTACGAGCAGTACTTC. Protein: CASSLTGERAYEQYF. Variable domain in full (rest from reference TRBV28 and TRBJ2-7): DVKVTQSSRYLVKRTGEKVFLECVQDMDHENMFWYRQDPGLGLRLIYFSYDVKMKEKGDIPEGYSVSREKKERFSLILESASTNQTSMYLCASSLTGERAYEQYFGPGTRLTVT.

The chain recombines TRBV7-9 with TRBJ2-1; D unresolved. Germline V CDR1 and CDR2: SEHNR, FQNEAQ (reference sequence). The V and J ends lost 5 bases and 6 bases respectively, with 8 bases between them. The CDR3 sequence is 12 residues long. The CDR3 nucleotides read TGTGCCAGCAGCCTGATGCTCAATGAGCAGTTCTTC. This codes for CASSLMLNEQFF.

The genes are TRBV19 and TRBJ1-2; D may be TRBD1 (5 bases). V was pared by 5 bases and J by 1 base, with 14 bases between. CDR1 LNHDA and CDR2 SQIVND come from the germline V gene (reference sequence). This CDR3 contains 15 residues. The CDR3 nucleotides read TGTGCCAGTAGTTTATCCGGGACGGATAACTATGGCTACACCTTC. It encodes CASSLSGTDNYGYTF.

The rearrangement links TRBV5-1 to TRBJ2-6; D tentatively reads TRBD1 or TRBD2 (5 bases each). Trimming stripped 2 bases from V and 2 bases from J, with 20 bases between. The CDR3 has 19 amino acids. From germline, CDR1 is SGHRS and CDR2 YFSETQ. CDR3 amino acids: CASSFTGTEEITGANVLTF. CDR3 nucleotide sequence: TGCGCCAGCAGCTTCACTGGGACCGAAGAAATTACTGGGGCCAACGTCCTGACTTTC.

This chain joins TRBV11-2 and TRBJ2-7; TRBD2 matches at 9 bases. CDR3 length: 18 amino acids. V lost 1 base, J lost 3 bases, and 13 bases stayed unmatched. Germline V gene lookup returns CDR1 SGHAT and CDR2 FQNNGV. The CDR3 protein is CASSLGRPVKREDYEQYF. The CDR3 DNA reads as TGTGCCAGCAGCTTAGGACGGCCTGTAAAGCGGGAGGACTACGAGCAGTACTTC.

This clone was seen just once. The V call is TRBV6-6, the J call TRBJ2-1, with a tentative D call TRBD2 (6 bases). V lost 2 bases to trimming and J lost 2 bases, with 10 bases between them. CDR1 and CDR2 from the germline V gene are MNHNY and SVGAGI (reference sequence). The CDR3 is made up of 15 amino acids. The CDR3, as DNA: TGTGCCAGCAGTTACGCGGGATCGACCTACAATGAGCAGTTCTTC. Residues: CASSYAGSTYNEQFF.

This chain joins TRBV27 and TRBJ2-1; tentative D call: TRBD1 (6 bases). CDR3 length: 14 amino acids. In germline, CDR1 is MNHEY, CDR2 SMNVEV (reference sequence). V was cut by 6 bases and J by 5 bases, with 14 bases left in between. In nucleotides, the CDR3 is TGTGCCAGCAGCCCAGGGGTAGGCCACAATGAGCAGTTCTTC. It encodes CASSPGVGHNEQFF.

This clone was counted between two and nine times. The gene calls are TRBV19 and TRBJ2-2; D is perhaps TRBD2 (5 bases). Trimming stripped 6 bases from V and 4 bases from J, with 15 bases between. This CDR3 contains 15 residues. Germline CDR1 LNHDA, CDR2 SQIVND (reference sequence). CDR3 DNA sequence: TGTGCCAGTAGCCTGAGGGCCTTAACCACCGGGGAGCTGTTTTTT. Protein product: CASSLRALTTGELFF.

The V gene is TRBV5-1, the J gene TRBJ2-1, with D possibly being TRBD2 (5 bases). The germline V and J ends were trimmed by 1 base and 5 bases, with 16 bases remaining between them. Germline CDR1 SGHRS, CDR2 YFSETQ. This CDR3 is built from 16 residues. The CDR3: CASSLFSSPLHNEQFF. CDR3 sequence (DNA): TGCGCCAGCAGCTTGTTTTCTAGCCCCCTCCACAATGAGCAGTTCTTC.

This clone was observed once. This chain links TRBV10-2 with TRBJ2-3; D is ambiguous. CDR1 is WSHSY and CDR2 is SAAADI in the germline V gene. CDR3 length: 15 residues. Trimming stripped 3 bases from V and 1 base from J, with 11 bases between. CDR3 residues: CASSDGTSGTDTQYF. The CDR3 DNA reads TGCGCCAGCAGTGACGGAACCTCTGGCACAGATACGCAGTATTTT.

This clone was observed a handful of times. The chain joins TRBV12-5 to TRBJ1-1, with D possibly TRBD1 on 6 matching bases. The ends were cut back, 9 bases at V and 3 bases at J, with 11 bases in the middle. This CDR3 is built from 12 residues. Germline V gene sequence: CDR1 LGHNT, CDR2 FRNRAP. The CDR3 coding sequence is TGTGCTAGGGGGGCCTTAGACACTGAAGCTTTCTTT. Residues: CARGALDTEAFF.

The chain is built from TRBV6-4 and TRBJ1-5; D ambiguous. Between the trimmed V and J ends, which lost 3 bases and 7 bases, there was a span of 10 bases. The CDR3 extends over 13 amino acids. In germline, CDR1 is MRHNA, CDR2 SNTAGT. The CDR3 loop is CASSEGFGQPQHF. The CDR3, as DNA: TGTGCCAGCAGTGAGGGCTTCGGACAGCCCCAGCATTTT.

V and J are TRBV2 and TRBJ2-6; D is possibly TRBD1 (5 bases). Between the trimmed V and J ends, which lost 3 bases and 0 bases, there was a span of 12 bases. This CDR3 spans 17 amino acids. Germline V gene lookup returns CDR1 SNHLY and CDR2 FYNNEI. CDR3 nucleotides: TGTGCCAGCAGTGAGGGGCGGAGAAGCTCTGGGGCCAACGTCCTGACTTTC. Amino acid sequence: CASSEGRRSSGANVLTF.

Here the CDR3 reads CASSSDRRPERTIYF. CDR3 bases: TGTGCCAGTAGTTCGGACAGACGCCCGGAACGGACCATATATTTT. V usage is TRBV19 and J usage is TRBJ1-3, with TRBD1 as a possible D gene (6 bases). This CDR3 is built from 15 residues. Trimming left V 5 bases short and J 10 bases short, with 21 bases between. Germline loops: CDR1 LNHDA, CDR2 SQIVND (reference sequence).

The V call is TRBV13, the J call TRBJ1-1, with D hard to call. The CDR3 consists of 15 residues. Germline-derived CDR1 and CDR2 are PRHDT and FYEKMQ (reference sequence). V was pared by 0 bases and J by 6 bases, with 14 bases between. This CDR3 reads CASSLGPYGEAEAFF. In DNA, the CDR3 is TGTGCCAGCAGCTTAGGTCCGTACGGCGAGGCTGAAGCTTTCTTT. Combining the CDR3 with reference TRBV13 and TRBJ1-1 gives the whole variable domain AAGVIQSPRHLIKEKRETATLKCYPIPRHDTVYWYQQGPGQDPQFLISFYEKMQSDKGSIPDRFSAQQFSDYHSELNMSSLELGDSALYFCASSLGPYGEAEAFFGQGTRLTVV.

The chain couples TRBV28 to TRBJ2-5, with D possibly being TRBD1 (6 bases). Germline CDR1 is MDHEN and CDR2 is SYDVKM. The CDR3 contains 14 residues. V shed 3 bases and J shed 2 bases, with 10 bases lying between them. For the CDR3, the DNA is TGTGCCAGCAGTTTGGACAGAGTTCAAGAGACCCAGTACTTC. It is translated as CASSLDRVQETQYF.

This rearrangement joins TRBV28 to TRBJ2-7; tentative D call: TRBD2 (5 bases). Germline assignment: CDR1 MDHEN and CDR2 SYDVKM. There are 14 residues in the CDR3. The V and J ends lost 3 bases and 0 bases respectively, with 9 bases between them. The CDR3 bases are TGTGCCAGCAGTTTGCACGGGAACTCCTACGAGCAGTACTTC. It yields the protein CASSLHGNSYEQYF. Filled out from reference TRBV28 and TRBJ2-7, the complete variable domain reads DVKVTQSSRYLVKRTGEKVFLECVQDMDHENMFWYRQDPGLGLRLIYFSYDVKMKEKGDIPEGYSVSREKKERFSLILESASTNQTSMYLCASSLHGNSYEQYFGPGTRLTVT.